The 32 T cell receptor beta chains below come from one sample, sequenced in a study of blood T cells in healthy people across ages. Then a second PCR, running roughly 7 to 11 cycles, was carried out with a sample-barcoded 5' primer and a J-beta primer mix. TCRdb reprocessed the 5' RACE reads via MiXCR and lists one record per CDR3 protein. The sample lists more than 700,000 distinct CDR3 sequences; about 55% were seen once. Material for sequencing was blood. These TCRs come from an elderly man in good health.

Only a few counts were recorded for this clonotype. This chain uses TRBV20-1 with TRBJ2-4, with 8 bases that match TRBD2. This CDR3 has 16 residues. Germline CDR1 and CDR2: DFQATT and SNEGSKA (reference sequence). V dropped 8 bases and J dropped 1; count of bases not matched to a gene: 13. CDR3 residues: CSILGAGRAAKNIQYF. CDR3 in DNA: TGCAGTATTCTTGGGGCCGGGAGGGCGGCCAAAAACATTCAGTACTTC.

The table lists this clonotype with a few counts. The chain recombines TRBV24-1 with TRBJ2-3; D is uncertain. This CDR3 is built from 15 residues. CDR1 KGHDR and CDR2 SFDVKD come from the germline V gene. V was pared by 3 bases and J by 3 bases, with 12 bases between. The CDR3 sequence: CATSDPRTVTDTQYF. Here the CDR3 DNA reads TGTGCCACCAGTGATCCGAGGACCGTGACAGATACGCAGTATTTT.

The genes are TRBV7-9 and TRBJ2-1; the D gene is possibly TRBD2 (7 bases). The closer fit of TRBJ2-7 to the DNA end suggests the J call may be wrong. The CDR3 loop spans 15 amino acids. The germline V gene has CDR1 SEHNR and CDR2 FQNEAQ (reference sequence). The CDR3 reads CAGLRGASSYNEQYF. CDR3 sequence (DNA): TGTGCCGGACTCCGGGGGGCGAGCTCCTACAATGAGCAGTACTTC.

V and J are TRBV5-8 and TRBJ2-7, with TRBD1 as a possible D gene (6 bases). The DNA end favors TRBJ2-5, so the J call may be wrong. The CDR3 covers 15 residues. Germline V CDR1 and CDR2: SGHTS, YDEGEE. CDR3 loop: CASSKVQGKQETQYF. In DNA, the CDR3 is TGTGCCAGCAGCAAGGTACAGGGAAAACAAGAGACCCAGTACTTC.

The gene calls are TRBV9 and TRBJ2-1; the D is unclear. The V end was cut by 0 bases, the J end by 1 base, with 8 bases between. CDR1 and CDR2 from the germline V gene are SGDLS and YYNGEE. The CDR3 runs to 15 residues. DNA for the CDR3: TGTGCCAGCAGCGTAGAATTGGTGTCCTACAATGAGCAGTTCTTC. Its translation: CASSVELVSYNEQFF.

The chain links TRBV5-1 to TRBJ2-5; TRBD1 is a possible D gene (5 bases). The V and J ends lost 0 bases and 11 bases respectively, with 14 bases between them. Per germline, CDR1 SGHRS and CDR2 YFSETQ. The CDR3 runs 13 residues. The CDR3 sequence is CASSLVTAKEQYF. CDR3 bases: TGCGCCAGCAGCTTGGTGACAGCAAAAGAGCAGTACTTC.

This chain connects TRBV7-2 to TRBJ2-5; a possible D gene is TRBD1 (8 bases). The CDR3 loop spans 15 amino acids. The germline CDR1 and CDR2 sequences are SGHTA and FQGNSA. V was shortened by 2 bases and J by 7 bases, with 17 bases between the two germline ends. CDR3 sequence: CASSLSLDREGTQYF. CDR3 nucleotides: TGTGCCAGCAGCTTATCCTTGGACAGGGAGGGGACCCAGTACTTC.

The V gene is TRBV20-1, the J gene TRBJ2-3; 8 positions match TRBD2. Germline values: CDR1 DFQATT, CDR2 SNEGSKA (reference sequence). The junction had 9 bases not matched to a gene; V was cut back by 6 bases and J by 4 bases. The CDR3 is made up of 14 amino acids. CDR3 nucleotide sequence: TGCAGTGCGCAGCGGGAGAGGCATGCAGATACGCAGTATTTT. It yields the protein CSAQRERHADTQYF.

This chain connects TRBV12-3 or TRBV12-4 to TRBJ2-7; D remains unclear. CDR3 size: 13 residues. Trimming stripped 2 bases from V and 2 bases from J, with 7 bases between. The CDR3 DNA reads as TGTGCCAGCAGTTTACATCGTACCTACGAGCAGTACTTC. Translation: CASSLHRTYEQYF.

This rearrangement joins TRBV6-1 to TRBJ2-1, with 8 positions matching TRBD1. Trimming at V came to 7 bases and at J to 6 bases, leaving 8 bases not matched to a gene. The CDR3 is made up of 14 amino acids. From germline, CDR1 is MNHNS and CDR2 SASEGT. In DNA, the CDR3 is TGTGCCAGCAAATTGACAGGGGCTGGCAATGAGCAGTTCTTC. Protein product: CASKLTGAGNEQFF.

This chain links TRBV10-3 with TRBJ2-3; 12 positions agree with TRBD2. The CDR3 extends over 17 amino acids. CDR1 is ENHRY and CDR2 is SYGVKD in the germline V gene. CDR3 in amino acids: CVTKGPLAGGQHRYAYF. CDR3 nucleotide sequence: TGTGTCACCAAAGGGCCCCTAGCGGGAGGGCAGCACAGATACGCGTATTTT.

This clonotype was counted a few times. J is TRBJ2-7 and V is TRBV10-3, with 10 bases that match TRBD2. Germline lookup yields CDR1 ENHRY and CDR2 SYGVKD. Germline trimming cut 3 bases from V and 5 bases from J; bases unmatched to any gene: 10. CDR3 length: 16 amino acids. The CDR3: CAISEPASGSGNEQYF. The CDR3 region has the DNA TGTGCCATCAGTGAACCCGCTAGCGGGAGCGGGAACGAGCAGTACTTC.

The rearrangement joins TRBV24-1 to TRBJ2-5, with D perhaps TRBD2 (6 bases). Per germline, CDR1 KGHDR and CDR2 SFDVKD. The CDR3 contains 12 residues. The V end lost 5 bases, the J end lost 3 bases, and 6 bases lay between the germline ends. The chain's CDR3 is CATSGEEETQYF. The CDR3 DNA reads TGTGCCACCAGTGGGGAGGAAGAGACCCAGTACTTC.

This clonotype was observed a few times. J is TRBJ1-4 and V is TRBV2; D is undetermined. The V gene's germline CDR1 is SNHLY and CDR2 FYNNEI. The CDR3 loop spans 16 amino acids. V gave up 1 base and J gave up 3 bases, with 12 bases separating them. The CDR3 region is CASSEGRPSPNEKLFF. CDR3 nucleotide sequence: TGTGCCAGCAGTGAAGGACGGCCCAGTCCTAATGAAAAACTGTTTTTT.

The gene calls are TRBV7-9 and TRBJ2-5, with D unresolved. The J call may not be correct, given that the DNA end is closer to TRBJ2-7. This CDR3 is 13 amino acids long. Germline assignment: CDR1 SEHNR and CDR2 FQNEAQ (reference sequence). The CDR3 here is CASSNPRQREQYF. In DNA form, the CDR3 reads TGTGCCAGCAGCAACCCCCGGCAGCGCGAGCAGTACTTC.

Notes on this clonotype: This may be a read error: a much more frequent sequence differs by one nucleotide. The V call is TRBV7-9, the J call TRBJ2-1; tentatively, D is TRBD2 (5 bases). V was clipped by 6 bases and J by 1 base, with 13 bases between them. Looked up from germline, CDR1 is SEHNR and CDR2 is FQNEAQ (reference sequence). CDR3 size: 15 residues. CDR3 DNA sequence: TGTGCCAGCAGAGGCGGGTTGGAGTCCTACAATGAGCAGTTCTTC. It codes for CASRGGLESYNEQFF. The full variable domain, in which reference TRBV7-9 and TRBJ2-1 provide the parts outside the CDR3, is DTGVSQNPRHKITKRGQNVTFRCDPISEHNRLYWYRQTLGQGPEFLTYFQNEAQLEKSRLLSDRFSAERPKGSFSTLEIQRTEQGDSAMYLCASRGGLESYNEQFFGPGTRLTVL.

The V gene is TRBV6-5, the J gene TRBJ2-1; D gene uncertain. Per germline, CDR1 MNHEY and CDR2 SVGAGI. Between the trimmed V and J ends, which lost 5 bases and 4 bases, there was a span of 12 bases. There are 14 residues in the CDR3. For the CDR3, the DNA is TGTGCCAGCAGTGAATCTAGAAATTACAATGAGCAGTTCTTC. Protein product: CASSESRNYNEQFF.

This clonotype was seen a handful of times. The V and J genes are TRBV9 and TRBJ1-2, with 7 bases aligning to TRBD1. CDR3 size: 14 residues. The germline V gene encodes CDR1 SGDLS and CDR2 YYNGEE. The V and J ends lost 4 bases and 6 bases, in that order; junction bases with no gene match: 9. The CDR3 DNA sequence: TGTGCCAGCAGCCCTGACAGGGTGCGGGATGGCTACACCTTC. Its protein is CASSPDRVRDGYTF. Full variable domain (outside the CDR3, taken from reference TRBV9 and TRBJ1-2): DSGVTQTPKHLITATGQRVTLRCSPRSGDLSVYWYQQSLDQGLQFLIQYYNGEERAKGNILERFSAQQFPDLHSELNLSSLELGDSALYFCASSPDRVRDGYTFGSGTRLTVV.

This chain links TRBV18 with TRBJ2-3; tentatively, D is TRBD1 (6 bases). Per germline, CDR1 KGHSH and CDR2 LQKENI. This CDR3 has 17 amino acids. Trimming took 1 base from V and 3 from J, leaving 17 bases between them. CDR3 protein: CASSPLPPGAPTDTQYF. In DNA form, the CDR3 reads TGTGCCAGCTCACCACTCCCCCCAGGGGCGCCTACAGATACGCAGTATTTT. Full variable domain (missing parts from reference TRBV18 and TRBJ2-3): NAGVMQNPRHLVRRRGQEARLRCSPMKGHSHVYWYRQLPEEGLKFMVYLQKENIIDESGMPKERFSAEFPKEGPSILRIQQVVRGDSAAYFCASSPLPPGAPTDTQYFGPGTRLTVL.

The genes are TRBV24-1 and TRBJ2-3; no definite D call. Looked up from germline, CDR1 is KGHDR and CDR2 is SFDVKD. The CDR3 is 14 amino acids. V lost 3 bases to trimming and J lost 0 bases, with 6 bases between them. The CDR3 DNA is TGTGCCACCAGTGATGTGAAGAGCACAGATACGCAGTATTTT. Its translation: CATSDVKSTDTQYF.

The chain carries TRBV29-1 and TRBJ2-5, with 7 bases matching TRBD2. This CDR3 is built from 12 residues. Germline CDR1 reads SQVTM; CDR2 reads ANQGSEA. After removal of 7 bases from V and 5 bases from J, the junction contained 7 bases not matched to a gene. DNA for the CDR3: TGCAGCGCAGGTCGGGGAGGGGAGACCCAGTACTTC. This sequence encodes CSAGRGGETQYF.

This clonotype was detected a few times. The chain recombines TRBV30 with TRBJ2-1; 7 nucleotides line up with TRBD1. Germline trimming cut 1 base from V and 6 bases from J; bases unmatched to any gene: 12. The CDR3 sequence is 16 residues long. Germline CDR1 and CDR2: GTSNPN and SVGIG (reference sequence). In DNA, the CDR3 is TGTGCCTGGAGTGGCCACCGGGACAGCTGGGTCAATGAGCAGTTCTTC. Translation: CAWSGHRDSWVNEQFF.

As to this clonotype: This may stem from a read error, because a much larger clone lies one nucleotide away. V gene TRBV28 combines with J gene TRBJ1-1; D call uncertain. The CDR3 covers 11 residues. In germline, CDR1 is MDHEN, CDR2 SYDVKM. The V and J ends lost 3 bases and 3 bases respectively, with 2 bases between them. CDR3 sequence: CASSFDTEAFF. Written as DNA, the CDR3 is TGTGCCAGCAGTTTCGACACTGAAGCTTTCTTT.

This clonotype was counted a few times. V and J are TRBV4-1 and TRBJ2-4, with D possibly TRBD2 on 6 matching bases. Germline V gene sequence: CDR1 MGHRA, CDR2 YSYEKL. The CDR3 is made up of 15 amino acids. Trimming took off 8 bases at V and 1 base at J, with 15 bases between the two ends. The chain's CDR3 is CASGRELYAKNIQYF. The CDR3 nucleotides are TGCGCCAGCGGCCGGGAGTTATATGCCAAAAACATTCAGTACTTC.

CDR3 sequence (DNA): TGTGCCAGCAGTTACCGGACCCAGTACTTC. Protein sequence: CASSYRTQYF. The chain couples TRBV2 to TRBJ2-5; unclear D gene. The ends were cut back, 5 bases at V and 7 bases at J, with 5 bases in the middle. The length of the CDR3 is 10 residues. The germline CDR1 and CDR2 sequences are SNHLY and FYNNEI. Filled out from reference TRBV2 and TRBJ2-5, the complete variable domain reads EPEVTQTPSHQVTQMGQEVILRCVPISNHLYFYWYRQILGQKVEFLVSFYNNEISEKSEIFDDQFSVERPDGSNFTLKIRSTKLEDSAMYFCASSYRTQYFGPGTRLLVL.

This clonotype occurred once. The gene calls are TRBV10-3 and TRBJ2-3; the match to TRBD1 covers 12 bases. CDR1 is ENHRY, CDR2 SYGVKD, per germline. The CDR3 loop spans 16 amino acids. V shed 6 bases, J shed 5 bases, and the junction held 9 bases outside the gene matches. The CDR3 DNA follows: TGTGCCATCAGCCCGGGACAGGGGGCGGTAGGAGATACGCAGTATTTT. It codes for CAISPGQGAVGDTQYF.

This chain links TRBV7-6 with TRBJ1-5; D is ambiguous. V lost 2 bases to trimming and J lost 5 bases, with 7 bases between them. The CDR3 loop spans 13 amino acids. From germline, CDR1 is SGHVS and CDR2 FNYEAQ. This CDR3 reads CASSLRDDQPQHF. The CDR3 region has the DNA TGTGCCAGCAGCTTAAGGGATGATCAGCCCCAGCATTTT.

This clonotype was counted between two and nine times. CDR3 sequence: CASSWDRGEQYF. CDR3 in DNA: TGTGCCAGCAGCTGGGACAGGGGCGAGCAGTACTTC. The chain carries TRBV3-1 and TRBJ2-7; 10 nucleotides match TRBD1. Germline V gene data show CDR1 as LGHDT and CDR2 as YNNKEL (reference sequence). Unmatched junction bases numbered 1, after V lost 5 bases and J lost 6 bases. CDR3 length: 12 residues.

V gene TRBV7-9 combines with J gene TRBJ1-4; 7 bases line up with TRBD1. The trim removed 5 bases at V and 8 bases at J, leaving 8 bases unmatched. Germline V lookup: CDR1 SEHNR, CDR2 FQNEAQ (reference sequence). The CDR3 length is 14 residues. The CDR3 DNA sequence: TGTGCCAGCAGCCCTGCAGGGGGAAGGGAAAAACTGTTTTTT. Its protein is CASSPAGGREKLFF. Together with reference TRBV7-9 and TRBJ1-4, the CDR3 gives the full variable domain: DTGVSQNPRHKITKRGQNVTFRCDPISEHNRLYWYRQTLGQGPEFLTYFQNEAQLEKSRLLSDRFSAERPKGSFSTLEIQRTEQGDSAMYLCASSPAGGREKLFFGSGTQLSVL.

To note about this clonotype: One end of the junction does not line up with germline, which may come from a read error. This rearrangement joins TRBV10-3 to TRBJ1-4; D possibly corresponds to TRBD1 (5 bases). There are 16 residues in the CDR3. Germline V gene data show CDR1 as ENHRY and CDR2 as SYGVKD. For the CDR3, the DNA is TGTGCCATCTGTGAGTCGACCGGGGGATCTGGGGAAAAACTGTTTTTT. Translated, it gives CAICESTGGSGEKLFF.

The rearrangement links TRBV7-9 to TRBJ2-7, with D maybe TRBD2 (5 bases). The J call is doubtful: the DNA matches TRBJ2-5 better. The germline V gene encodes CDR1 SEHNR and CDR2 FQNEAQ (reference sequence). This CDR3 contains 15 residues. The DNA for the CDR3 is TGTGCCAGCAGCTTAGAGTCGGGATTCAGGGAGACCCAGTACTTC. Translated, it gives CASSLESGFRETQYF.

The chain has TRBV5-1 and TRBJ2-5, with TRBD2 matching over 8 bases. There are 16 residues in the CDR3. V dropped 0 bases and J dropped 1; count of bases not matched to a gene: 5. Germline lookup yields CDR1 SGHRS and CDR2 YFSETQ. CDR3 region: CASSLGRGGFQETQYF. CDR3 coding DNA: TGCGCCAGCAGCTTGGGCCGGGGGGGGTTCCAAGAGACCCAGTACTTC.